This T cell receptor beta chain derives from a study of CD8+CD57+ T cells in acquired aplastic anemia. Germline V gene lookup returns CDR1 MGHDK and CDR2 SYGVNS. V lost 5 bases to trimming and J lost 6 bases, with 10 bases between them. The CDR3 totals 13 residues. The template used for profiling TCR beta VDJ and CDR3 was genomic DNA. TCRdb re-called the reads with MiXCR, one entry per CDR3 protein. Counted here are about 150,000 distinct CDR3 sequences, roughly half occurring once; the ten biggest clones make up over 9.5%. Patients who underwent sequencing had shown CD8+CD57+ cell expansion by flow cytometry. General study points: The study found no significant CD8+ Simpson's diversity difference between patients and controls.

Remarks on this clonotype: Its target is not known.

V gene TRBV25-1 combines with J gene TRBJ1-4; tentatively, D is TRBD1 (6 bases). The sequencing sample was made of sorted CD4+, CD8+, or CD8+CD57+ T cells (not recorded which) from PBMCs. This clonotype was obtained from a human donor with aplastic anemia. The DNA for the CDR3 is TGTGCCAGCAGTCGCGGACAGTATGAAAAACTGTTTTTT. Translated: CASSRGQYEKLFF.